This T cell receptor (beta chain) was found in a study of blood T cell repertoires in COVID-19. Study background: Samples taken during acute and convalescent COVID-19 were collected in the United States, Italy and Spain.

The CDR3 has 14 residues. Per the germline V gene, CDR1 is SGDLS and CDR2 is YYNGEE. J was trimmed by 5 bases and V by 0 bases; bases with no gene match: 0. Here immunoSEQ multiplex PCR was the method, and the copy in TCRdb shows in-frame clones only, minus some. The sample has 250,000 to 300,000 clones, around 87% seen once. Sequencing input: peripheral blood. V and J are TRBV9 and TRBJ2-1; TRBD2 matches 9 bases. The sequence came from a man between 18 and 35 years old with active or convalescent COVID-19. CDR3 nucleotides: TGTGCCAGCAGCGTAGCTAGCGGGGACAATGAGCAGTTCTTC. Protein product: CASSVASGDNEQFF.